The T cell receptor (beta chain) under discussion was sequenced for a study of T cells in Graves' hyperthyroidism and ophthalmopathy. Broader study findings: Blood also showed most of the thyroid clonotypes that were expanded above 0.001.

Of note for this clonotype: Its antigen is currently unknown.

Amplification targeted TCR beta CDR3 regions from RNA transcripts. First-round RT-PCR of the TCR CDR3 relied on the HTBI primer set. TCRdb re-derived calls from the multiplex PCR reads in MiXCR, one entry per CDR3 protein. Of a few hundred thousand distinct CDR3 sequences listed, 14% to 15% are singletons. Uncontrolled infection, other autoimmune disease, pregnancy or lactation disqualified patients from enrolment. Trimming took 4 bases from V and 5 from J; bases not matched to a gene: 5. The CDR3 spans 15 residues. Germline assignment: CDR1 SGHVS and CDR2 FNYEAQ. This TCR was sampled from a woman in her 30s with Graves' hyperthyroidism. Sequencing was performed on blood. J is TRBJ2-2 and V is TRBV7-6; TRBD2 agrees at 9 bases. The CDR3 region is CASSYASGKTGELFF. The CDR3 DNA reads TGTGCCAGCAGCTACGCTAGCGGGAAAACCGGGGAGCTGTTTTTT. The full variable domain, its missing parts supplied by reference TRBV7-6 and TRBJ2-2, is GAGVSQSPRYKVTKRGQDVALRCDPISGHVSLYWYRQALGQGPEFLTYFNYEAQQDKSGLPNDRFSAERPEGSISTLTIQRTEQRDSAMYRCASSYASGKTGELFFGEGSRLTVL.